The 25 T cell receptor beta chains given below trace back to one sample, sequenced in a study of cytomegalovirus exposure and HLA in healthy donors. PCR used 60 Vbeta primers and 13 Jbeta primers. Repertoires were generated with immunoSEQ multiplex PCR, while TCRdb's copy carries only in-frame clones and drops some. The repertoire holds 160,000 or so clones, with roughly 73% as singletons. The sequenced sample consisted of PBMCs. These receptors were taken from a woman in her thirties in good health and CMV-seronegative.

This clone has a single count. One junction end does not reproduce the germline sequence, and a read error may be involved. The genes are TRBV7-9 and TRBJ2-5; 11 nucleotides line up with TRBD2. The germline V gene encodes CDR1 SEHNR and CDR2 FQNEAQ (reference sequence). This CDR3 has 16 amino acids. CDR3 residues: CSSSLTSGASGETQYF. For the CDR3, the DNA is TGTTCCAGCAGCTTGACTAGCGGGGCTAGTGGAGAGACCCAGTACTTC.

Here the CDR3 reads CASSLSLGGGGTDTQYF. The CDR3 DNA sequence: TGCGCCAGCAGCTTGTCCCTCGGGGGGGGAGGGACAGATACGCAGTATTTT. V usage is TRBV5-1 and J usage is TRBJ2-3; 8 nucleotides line up with TRBD2. J gave up 3 bases and V 1 base, and 10 bases lay outside the gene matches. The CDR3 has 17 residues. The germline V gene has CDR1 SGHRS and CDR2 YFSETQ.

This chain joins TRBV6-5 and TRBJ1-2, with no clear D. Germline loops: CDR1 MNHEY, CDR2 SVGAGI. The V end lost 6 bases, the J end lost 8 bases, and 16 bases lay between the germline ends. CDR3 length: 13 amino acids. Here the CDR3 DNA reads TGTGCCAGCAGCCCTGACGGCCCGAGGGGCTACACCTTC. It yields the protein CASSPDGPRGYTF.

V usage is TRBV5-1 and J usage is TRBJ2-2; D perhaps matches TRBD2 (6 bases). V lost 4 bases and J 7 bases, leaving 26 bases between the germline ends. Germline CDR1 and CDR2: SGHRS and YFSETQ. This CDR3 spans 18 amino acids. The CDR3 is CASSVLKRSGSPGGELFF. DNA for the CDR3: TGCGCCAGCAGCGTGCTGAAGAGAAGCGGGTCCCCTGGCGGGGAGCTGTTTTTT.

The chain employs TRBV7-9 and TRBJ1-2, with D uncertain. Trimming shortened V by 1 base and J by 0 bases, and 6 bases separated the two germline ends. There are 14 residues in the CDR3. Germline V gene sequence: CDR1 SEHNR, CDR2 FQNEAQ (reference sequence). CDR3 in DNA: TGTGCCAGCAGCTTAGGTCTTGCTAACTATGGCTACACCTTC. Protein product: CASSLGLANYGYTF.

In nucleotides, the CDR3 is TGCAGTTACAGGGAGGGCGAGCAGTACTTC. As protein: CSYREGEQYF. V usage is TRBV29-1 and J usage is TRBJ2-7, with D perhaps matching TRBD2 (7 bases). CDR1 SQVTM and CDR2 ANQGSEA come from the germline V gene. The CDR3 extends over 10 amino acids.

This rearrangement joins TRBV7-9 to TRBJ1-2; tentative D call: TRBD1 (5 bases). The CDR3 spans 13 residues. Trimming left V 5 bases short and J 7 bases short, with 14 bases between. The V gene's germline CDR1 is SEHNR and CDR2 FQNEAQ (reference sequence). In nucleotides, the CDR3 is TGTGCCAGCAGCCGCGACAGTAAGAGTGGCTACACCTTC. It specifies CASSRDSKSGYTF.

The chain is built from TRBV5-4 and TRBJ1-4, with 10 bases identical to TRBD1. Losses at the gene ends were 4 bases for V and 2 bases for J; bases not matched to a gene: 8. CDR3 length equals 17 residues. CDR1 and CDR2 (germline): SGHNT, YYREEE (reference sequence). The CDR3 loop is CASSRTGGISTNEKLFF. In DNA form, the CDR3 reads TGTGCCAGCAGCCGGACAGGGGGGATTAGCACTAATGAAAAACTGTTTTTT.

The chain links TRBV6-5 to TRBJ1-2; 7 bases map to TRBD1. The CDR3 has 13 amino acids. From germline, CDR1 is MNHEY and CDR2 SVGAGI. Trimming cost V 5 bases and J 4 bases; bases outside gene matches: 4. The CDR3 nucleotides are TGTGCCAGCAGTCAGGGGGGTAGCTATGGCTACACCTTC. It translates to CASSQGGSYGYTF.

The chain couples TRBV5-1 to TRBJ2-2; D might be TRBD1 (5 bases). Between the trimmed V and J ends, which lost 3 bases and 1 base, there was a span of 10 bases. The germline CDR1 and CDR2 sequences are SGHRS and YFSETQ. CDR3 size: 15 residues. In DNA form, the CDR3 reads TGCGCCAGCAGCTCCACGCAGGGGAACACCGGGGAGCTGTTTTTT. It encodes CASSSTQGNTGELFF.

The chain uses TRBV5-6 and TRBJ2-2, with no clear D. The length of the CDR3 is 16 residues. Germline values: CDR1 SGHDT, CDR2 YYEEEE. Trimming removed 1 base from V and 5 bases from J, with 15 bases in between. CDR3 nucleotide sequence: TGTGCCAGCAGCTTGAGCCCGACGGAGAGGACCGGGGAGCTGTTTTTT. Amino acids: CASSLSPTERTGELFF.

This chain joins TRBV5-6 and TRBJ2-1; 12 bases agree with TRBD2. CDR3 length: 16 amino acids. V gave up 0 bases and J gave up 4 bases; unmatched junction bases: 2. Germline values: CDR1 SGHDT, CDR2 YYEEEE. CDR3 in DNA: TGTGCCAGCAGCTTGGGGACTAGCGGGGAATACAATGAGCAGTTCTTC. This encodes CASSLGTSGEYNEQFF.

The V and J genes are TRBV5-1 and TRBJ2-3; 11 bases are a match to TRBD1. Unmatched junction bases numbered 3, after V lost 4 bases and J lost 2 bases. Looked up from germline, CDR1 is SGHRS and CDR2 is YFSETQ. The CDR3 is 15 residues long. CDR3 protein: CASSGQGADTDTQYF. Here the CDR3 DNA reads TGCGCCAGCAGCGGACAGGGGGCGGACACAGATACGCAGTATTTT.

The genes are TRBV9 and TRBJ1-2; 7 nucleotides agree with TRBD1. The V gene end was trimmed by 6 bases and the J gene end by 7 bases; junction bases not matched to a gene: 6. Germline-derived CDR1 and CDR2 are SGDLS and YYNGEE. The CDR3 spans 12 residues. The CDR3 protein is CASNTGVGGYTF. The CDR3 region has the DNA TGTGCCAGCAACACAGGGGTTGGTGGCTACACCTTC.

The CDR3 nucleotides are TGTGCCAGCAGCTCCCGTCGGGGAGGGGAGACCCAGTACTTC. It specifies CASSSRRGGETQYF. This chain links TRBV7-6 with TRBJ2-5, with 7 bases aligning to TRBD2. The V and J ends lost 4 bases and 5 bases, in that order; junction bases with no gene match: 7. This CDR3 is built from 14 residues. CDR1 and CDR2 (germline): SGHVS, FNYEAQ.

This clone was found once. The chain recombines TRBV30 with TRBJ1-1; D is unresolved. Germline V lookup: CDR1 GTSNPN, CDR2 SVGIG (reference sequence). There are 11 residues in the CDR3. V was trimmed by 3 bases and J by 13 bases, leaving 15 bases between them. CDR3 nucleotides: TGTGCCTGGAGAAAACTTGATCGGGGTTTCTTT. Translated, it gives CAWRKLDRGFF.

J is TRBJ2-2 and V is TRBV5-1; 7 bases align to TRBD2. There are 15 residues in the CDR3. Trimming at V came to 6 bases and at J to 5 bases, leaving 10 bases not matched to a gene. The germline V gene encodes CDR1 SGHRS and CDR2 YFSETQ. CDR3 DNA sequence: TGCGCCAGCACCCCTATTGGGGGGGGGACCGGGGAGCTGTTTTTT. Its translation: CASTPIGGGTGELFF.

This clone has just one count. This sequence joins TRBV29-1 and TRBJ1-5; 11 bases are a match to TRBD1. This CDR3 spans 14 amino acids. Germline V CDR1 and CDR2: SQVTM, ANQGSEA. Trimming at V came to 6 bases and at J to 6 bases, leaving 7 bases not matched to a gene. CDR3 sequence: CSVKTGTGGQPQHF. The CDR3 DNA reads as TGCAGCGTCAAAACAGGGACAGGGGGTCAGCCCCAGCATTTT.

V and J are TRBV9 and TRBJ1-6; D is uncertain. V was clipped by 8 bases and J by 0 bases, with 9 bases between them. Germline values: CDR1 SGDLS, CDR2 YYNGEE. The CDR3 loop spans 14 amino acids. The CDR3 loop reads CARIRSSYNSPLHF. Written as DNA, the CDR3 is TGTGCCAGGATTAGGAGCTCCTATAATTCACCCCTCCACTTT.

The chain joins TRBV2 to TRBJ2-5; 8 nucleotides align to TRBD1. Unmatched junction bases numbered 9, after V lost 8 bases and J lost 4 bases. Per germline, CDR1 SNHLY and CDR2 FYNNEI. CDR3 length: 14 residues. As DNA, the CDR3 is TGTGCCAGCCAGCTTAACGGACAGGGAGAGACCCAGTACTTC. Its translation is CASQLNGQGETQYF.

In nucleotides, the CDR3 is TGTGCCAGCAGCTTGGGGACGGGGGGAGGCTATGGCTACACCTTC. Translating it yields CASSLGTGGGYGYTF. The rearrangement joins TRBV5-4 to TRBJ1-2, with a weak D call TRBD1 (5 bases). Germline CDR1 reads SGHNT; CDR2 reads YYREEE (reference sequence). V was shortened by 0 bases and J by 4 bases, with 13 bases between the two germline ends. The CDR3 is made up of 15 amino acids. The full variable domain, with the rest looked up from reference TRBV5-4 and TRBJ1-2, is ETGVTQSPTHLIKTRGQQVTLRCSSQSGHNTVSWYQQALGQGPQFIFQYYREEENGRGNFPPRFSGLQFPNYSSELNVNALELDDSALYLCASSLGTGGGYGYTFGSGTRLTVV.

The chain carries TRBV21-1 and TRBJ1-5; the DNA was not compared with TRBD1, the D call given in the table. TRBV21-1 is described as a pseudogene. This CDR3 has 15 amino acids. The CDR3 sequence is CASSKGQGGNQPQHF. DNA of the CDR3: TGTGCCAGCAGCAAAGGGCAGGGGGGTAATCAGCCCCAGCATTTT.

The rearrangement uses TRBV6-1 and TRBJ1-4; D perhaps matches TRBD1 (5 bases). Germline V gene sequence: CDR1 MNHNS, CDR2 SASEGT. V dropped 8 bases and J dropped 0 bases, with 7 bases sitting between them. The length of the CDR3 is 13 residues. CDR3 residues: CASDSATNEKLFF. The CDR3 DNA is TGTGCCAGCGACAGTGCAACTAATGAAAAACTGTTTTTT.

In its sample, this clone was seen a few times. V and J are TRBV7-9 and TRBJ2-7, with no clear D. This CDR3 has 12 residues. V was trimmed by 1 base and J by 7 bases, leaving 8 bases between them. Germline CDR1 and CDR2: SEHNR and FQNEAQ (reference sequence). CDR3 DNA: TGTGCCAGCAGCTTAGTTTCGAGAGAGCAGTACTTC. Translating it yields CASSLVSREQYF.

The chain combines TRBV11-2 with TRBJ2-1; D might be TRBD2 (6 bases). The CDR3 spans 17 residues. The germline CDR1 and CDR2 sequences are SGHAT and FQNNGV. Trimming stripped 3 bases from V and 0 bases from J, with 15 bases between. The CDR3 DNA follows: TGTGCCAGCAGCTTCCGCTCCGGGGGTCCCTCCTACAATGAGCAGTTCTTC. Translated, it gives CASSFRSGGPSYNEQFF.